Listed here is a single T cell receptor (beta chain). Its antigen is still unknown. No base quality values were provided; no much bigger clone lies one nucleotide off. V is shortened by 1 base, J by 6 bases, and the region joining them spans 10 bases. CDR1 and CDR2 are read off the germline V gene as MDHEN and SYDVKM. Measured from the cysteine to the phenylalanine, the CDR3 is 14 residues long. Only the CDR3 region is kept as DNA, spanning 42 bases read in frame from base 1. This specimen's time point label, interpreted: baseline before first vaccination. The vaccinee samples were drawn from two UK trials, COV001 and COV002, one of which was a single-blind randomized controlled phase 2/3 trial testing AZD1222 (ChAdOx1 nCoV-19) in healthy adults. Trial participant PBMC samples were collected at day 0 and day 28 after the second dose for TCRbeta chain sequencing. The record originates from a study of T cell responses to AZD1222 COVID-19 vaccine (dated by TCRdb to the early 2020s). For the wider study: AZD1222 recipients given second doses at about 4 weeks or at about 12 weeks were pooled, since spike-specific TCR depth and breadth were not found to differ between the two schedules. A total of 233 trial participants underwent TCR sequencing, of whom 207 received two doses of AZD1222 and about 25 received two doses of the MenACWY control vaccine. Trial participants were enrolled by age into 18-55, 56-69 and 70-plus year subgroups, with roughly 160, 29 and 62 TCR-sequenced participants respectively.

Paper-wide results and their limitations: Spike-specific TCR breadth and depth rose significantly after two AZD1222 doses compared with day 0 and with MenACWY recipients. Because no day 14 peak-response samples were available, the repertoires could be characterized only after the peak T cell response. The 56-69-year group was small, and its depth increase did not reach significance, likely because of low power. The whole spike protein was spanned by vaccine-associated CD4 TCRs, and dominant responses were seen in regions 160-218 and 743-854. Conclusions about previously exposed vaccinees are limited because only six or seven AZD1222 recipients were SARS-CoV-2 seropositive at baseline. Reportedly, close to half of the unique spike-specific TCRs recognized epitopes lying outside the regions that are mutated in the B.1.351 and B.1.1.7 variants. Most participants were white British and females outnumbered males, and the authors suggested that clonal diversity may have been underestimated.

The CDR3 regions of human TCRbeta chains were analyzed by immunosequencing. From the authors' description of their analysis: TCRs in the repertoires were compared against a reference library of SARS-CoV-2-specific TCRs that had been generated with the MIRA antigen-specificity platform. Breadth was defined as the fraction of unique TCRs that were SARS-CoV-2-associated. Depth was defined as the fraction of total T cells that were SARS-CoV-2-associated. Using the MIRA data, every spike-specific TCR was mapped to the spike region that the TCR reacted to and assigned to either a CD4 or a CD8 class. Log10-transformed breadth and depth values were compared by one-way ANOVA with Sidak's multiple comparisons tests. In its TCRdb copy, this immuneACCESS table keeps in-frame sequences only and misses some clones. Where compared with another copy, unresolved V genes explain less than half of these, and the others have no known cause. From that table come the V and J calls and clone size; the DNA was used to work out D and trimming. The sample data list 100,000 to 150,000 clones, and 90% of these were observed just once. In total, the top ten clones hold just over 7% of the sample.

The sequences come from peripheral blood, collected on day 0 of AZD1222 vaccination. This receptor was identified in an adult in good health. Here the chain combines TRBV28 and TRBJ1-5, with no reliable assignment of the D segment. The DNA reads TGTGCCAGCAGTTTATTGGGGAGAACTCAGCCCCAGCATTTT. Translated, it gives CASSLLGRTQPQHF.